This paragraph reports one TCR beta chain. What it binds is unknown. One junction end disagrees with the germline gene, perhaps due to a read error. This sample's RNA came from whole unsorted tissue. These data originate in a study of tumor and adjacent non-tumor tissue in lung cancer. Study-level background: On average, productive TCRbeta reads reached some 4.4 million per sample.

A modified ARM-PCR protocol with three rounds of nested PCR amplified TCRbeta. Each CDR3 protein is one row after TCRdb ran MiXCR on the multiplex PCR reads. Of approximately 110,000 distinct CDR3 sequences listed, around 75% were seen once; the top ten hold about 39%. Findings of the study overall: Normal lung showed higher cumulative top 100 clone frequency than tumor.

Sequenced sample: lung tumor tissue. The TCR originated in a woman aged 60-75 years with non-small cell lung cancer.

This CDR3 is CSVKGQSNNEQFF. CDR3 in DNA: TGCAGCGTGAAGGGACAGAGTAACAATGAACAGTTCTTC. The chain couples TRBV29-1 to TRBJ2-1; 7 bases agree with TRBD1. This CDR3 has 13 residues. Germline-derived CDR1 and CDR2 are SQVTM and ANQGSEA.